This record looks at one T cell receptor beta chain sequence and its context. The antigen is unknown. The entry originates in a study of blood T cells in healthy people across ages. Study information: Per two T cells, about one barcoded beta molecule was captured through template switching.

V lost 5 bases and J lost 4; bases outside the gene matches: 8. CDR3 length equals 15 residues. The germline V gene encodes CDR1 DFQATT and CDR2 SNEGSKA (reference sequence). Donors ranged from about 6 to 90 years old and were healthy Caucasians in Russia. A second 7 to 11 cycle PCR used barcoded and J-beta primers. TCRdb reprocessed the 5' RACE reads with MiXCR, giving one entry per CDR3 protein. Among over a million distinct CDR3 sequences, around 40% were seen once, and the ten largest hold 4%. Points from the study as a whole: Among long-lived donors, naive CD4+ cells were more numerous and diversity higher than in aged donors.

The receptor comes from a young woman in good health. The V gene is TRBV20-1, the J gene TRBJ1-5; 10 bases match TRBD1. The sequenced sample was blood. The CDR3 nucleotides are TGCAGTGCTGTTAGGACAGGGGGAAAGAATCAGCCCCAGCATTTT. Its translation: CSAVRTGGKNQPQHF.